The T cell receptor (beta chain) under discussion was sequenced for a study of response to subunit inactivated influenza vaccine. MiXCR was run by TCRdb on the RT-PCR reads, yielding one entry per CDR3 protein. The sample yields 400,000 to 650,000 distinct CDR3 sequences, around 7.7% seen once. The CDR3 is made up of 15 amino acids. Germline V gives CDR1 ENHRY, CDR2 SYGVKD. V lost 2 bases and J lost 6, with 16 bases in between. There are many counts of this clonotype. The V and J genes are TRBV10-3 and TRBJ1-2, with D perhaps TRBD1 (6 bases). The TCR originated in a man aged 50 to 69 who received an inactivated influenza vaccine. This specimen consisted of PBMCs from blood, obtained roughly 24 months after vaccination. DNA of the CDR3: TGTGCCATCAGTGAGACGCCACAGGGAGAGAATGGCTACACCTTC. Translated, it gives CAISETPQGENGYTF.